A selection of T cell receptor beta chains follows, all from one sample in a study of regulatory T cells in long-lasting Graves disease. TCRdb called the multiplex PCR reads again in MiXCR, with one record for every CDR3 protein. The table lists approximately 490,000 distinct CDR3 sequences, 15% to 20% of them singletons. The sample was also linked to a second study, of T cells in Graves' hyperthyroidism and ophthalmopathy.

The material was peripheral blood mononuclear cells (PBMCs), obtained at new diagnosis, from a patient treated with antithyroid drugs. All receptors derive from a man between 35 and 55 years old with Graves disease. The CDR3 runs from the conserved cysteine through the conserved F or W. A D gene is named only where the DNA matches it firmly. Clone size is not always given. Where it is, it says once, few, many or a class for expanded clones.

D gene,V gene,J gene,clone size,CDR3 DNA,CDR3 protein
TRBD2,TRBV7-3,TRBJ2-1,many,TGTGCCAGCAGCTTGGGGTTGCGGGAGAGCTACAATGAGCAGTTCTTC,CASSLGLRESYNEQFF
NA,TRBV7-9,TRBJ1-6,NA,TGTGCCAGCAGCTTATCCAGAAAAGGGAAGAATTCACCCCTCCACTTT,CASSLSRKGKNSPLHF
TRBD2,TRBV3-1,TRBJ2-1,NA,TGTGCCAGCAGCCAAGTTGCGGGACTAGCGGACAATGAGCAGTTCTTC,CASSQVAGLADNEQFF
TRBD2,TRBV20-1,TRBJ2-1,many,TGCAGTGCTAGAGATCTAGCGGGAGGGGCGTACAATGAGCAGTTCTTC,CSARDLAGGAYNEQFF
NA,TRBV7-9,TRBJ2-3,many,TGTGCCAGCAGCTTAGACGGGGGCACAGATACGCAGTATTTT,CASSLDGGTDTQYF
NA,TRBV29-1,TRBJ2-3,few,TGCAGCGTTAAACAGGGTTCCGATACGCAGTATTTT,CSVKQGSDTQYF
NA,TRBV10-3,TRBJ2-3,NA,TGTGCCATCAGGAGTCGTTCCTCCACAGATACGCAGTATTTT,CAIRSRSSTDTQYF
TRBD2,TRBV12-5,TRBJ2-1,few,TGTGCTAGTGGTTTGGTTAGCGGGAGATTCTACAATGAGCAGTTCTTC,CASGLVSGRFYNEQFF
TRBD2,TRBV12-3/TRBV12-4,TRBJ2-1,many,TGTGCCAGCACTGGCAGGACTAGTGGTCGTGAGCAGTTCTTC,CASTGRTSGREQFF
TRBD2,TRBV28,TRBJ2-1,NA,TGTGCCAGCAGACAAACGCTAGGACTAGCGGGACTGGTAAATGAGCAGTTCTTC,CASRQTLGLAGLVNEQFF
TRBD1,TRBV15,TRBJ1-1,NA,TGTGCCACCAGCACCCGACAGGGCCCGGTGACTGAAGCTTTCTTT,CATSTRQGPVTEAFF
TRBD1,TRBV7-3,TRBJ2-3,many,TGTGCCAGCAGCGTCACGACAGGGTCAGATACGCAGTATTTT,CASSVTTGSDTQYF
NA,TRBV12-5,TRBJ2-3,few,TGTGCTAGTGGTTTGCCCAGGGTCACAGATACGCAGTATTTT,CASGLPRVTDTQYF
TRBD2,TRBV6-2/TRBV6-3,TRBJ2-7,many,TGTGCCAGCAGTTACTTGCGGTCTAGCGGGAGCCCCCTGAGGAGGGAGCAGTACTTC,CASSYLRSSGSPLRREQYF
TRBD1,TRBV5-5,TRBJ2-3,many,TGTGCCAGCAGCTGGGGGGACAGGGTAGATACGCAGTATTTT,CASSWGDRVDTQYF
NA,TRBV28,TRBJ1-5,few,TGTGCCAGCAGCCCCTACAGGGAGTATCAGCCCCAGCATTTT,CASSPYREYQPQHF
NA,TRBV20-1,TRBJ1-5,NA,TGCAGTGCTAGAGATACGTTCGGGGGCAATCAGCCCCAGCATTTT,CSARDTFGGNQPQHF
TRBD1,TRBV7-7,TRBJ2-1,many,TGTGCCAGCAGCTTAGGGACAGGGGTAGACAATGAGCAGTTCTTC,CASSLGTGVDNEQFF
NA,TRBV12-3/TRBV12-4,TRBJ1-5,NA,TGTGCCAGCAGTCGAACAGCGGGTAGCAATCAACCCCAGCATTTT,CASSRTAGSNQPQHF
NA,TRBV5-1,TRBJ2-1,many,TGCGCCAGCAGCTTGGGGGACGTCCCGTACAATGAGCAGTTCTTC,CASSLGDVPYNEQFF
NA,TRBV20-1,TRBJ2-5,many,TGCAGTGCTCAGTCGTGGGAGAGGGCGGGTGAGACCCAGTACTTC,CSAQSWERAGETQYF
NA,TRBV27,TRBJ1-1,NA,TGTGCCAGCAGGTACCCCTACCGGGGCGTGAACACTGAAGCTTTCTTT,CASRYPYRGVNTEAFF
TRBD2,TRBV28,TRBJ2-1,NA,TGTGCCAGCAGTTCGAGGACTAGCGGGATTATTGAGCAGTTCTTC,CASSSRTSGIIEQFF
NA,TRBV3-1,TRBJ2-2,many,TGTGCCAGCAGCCAAGATGAAGCAGGTCATAACACCGGGGAGCTGTTTTTT,CASSQDEAGHNTGELFF
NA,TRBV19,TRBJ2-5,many,TGTGCCAGTAGTACCACAGGGCTCCAAGAGACCCAGTACTTC,CASSTTGLQETQYF
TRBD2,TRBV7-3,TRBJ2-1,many,TGTGCCAGCAGCTTAGCGGGAGGAGGTTCCTACAATGAGCAGTTCTTC,CASSLAGGGSYNEQFF
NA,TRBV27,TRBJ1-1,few,TGTGCCAGCAGTCCCTTAATGGGGGGCTTAGGCACTGGAGCTTTCTTT,CASSPLMGGLGTGAFF
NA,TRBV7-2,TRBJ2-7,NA,TGTGCCAGCAGCTTAGAAGCGATCTCAAACTACGAGCAGTACTTC,CASSLEAISNYEQYF
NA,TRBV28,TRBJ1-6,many,TGTGCCAGCAGTTTTTTATCCCTCATTGATTCACCCCTCCACTTT,CASSFLSLIDSPLHF
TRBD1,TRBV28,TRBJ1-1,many,TGTGCCAGCAGTCTGACAGGGAGGGGCACTGAAGCTTTCTTT,CASSLTGRGTEAFF
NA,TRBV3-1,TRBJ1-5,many,TGTGCCAGCAGCCAAGGCGGATCGAGCAATCAGCCCCAGCATTTT,CASSQGGSSNQPQHF
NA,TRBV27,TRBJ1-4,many,TGTGCCAGCAGTTTAAGGTGGAGTAATGAAAAACTGTTTTTT,CASSLRWSNEKLFF
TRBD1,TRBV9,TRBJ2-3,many,TGTGCCAGCAGCGGTAGGACAGGGCGAGGAGATACGCAGTATTTT,CASSGRTGRGDTQYF
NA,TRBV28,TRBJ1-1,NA,TGTGCCAGCAGTTTTACCCAAAGCACTGAAGCTTTCTTT,CASSFTQSTEAFF
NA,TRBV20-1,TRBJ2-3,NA,TGCAGTGCTAGGGGGGGAGAGGATATCACAGATACGCAGTATTTT,CSARGGEDITDTQYF
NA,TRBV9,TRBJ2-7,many,TGTGCCAGCAGCCTCGACGGACGCTACGAGCAGTACTTC,CASSLDGRYEQYF
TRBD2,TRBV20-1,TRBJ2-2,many,TGCAGTGCTATGAAACTACTAGCGGATTACGGGGAGCTGTTTTTT,CSAMKLLADYGELFF
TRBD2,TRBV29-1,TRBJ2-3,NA,TGCAGCGTTCGACTAGCGGGAGGGAGCACAGATACGCAGTATTTT,CSVRLAGGSTDTQYF
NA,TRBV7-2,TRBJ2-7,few,TGTGCCAGCAGCGTGCAGGGTTCCTACGAGCAGTACTTC,CASSVQGSYEQYF
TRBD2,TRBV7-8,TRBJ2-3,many,TGTGCCAGCAGCCCAGGGGGACTAGCGGAAGTTACAGGGTGGACAGATACGCAGTATTTT,CASSPGGLAEVTGWTDTQYF
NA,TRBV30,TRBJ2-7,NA,TGTGCCTGGAGGGACTACTACGAGCAGTACTTC,CAWRDYYEQYF
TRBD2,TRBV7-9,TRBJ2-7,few,TGTGCCGGAGAGCGGGAGATCTCCTACGAGCAGTACTTC,CAGEREISYEQYF
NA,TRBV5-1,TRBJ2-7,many,TGCGCCAGCAGCAACGGACATGTCGACGAGCAGTACTTC,CASSNGHVDEQYF
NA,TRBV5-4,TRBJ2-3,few,TGTGCCAGCAGCTTCTCGACTTACACAGATACGCAGTATTTT,CASSFSTYTDTQYF
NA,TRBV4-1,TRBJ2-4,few,TGCGCCAGCAGCCAACACGAGGCGGGCAAAAACATTCAGTACTTC,CASSQHEAGKNIQYF
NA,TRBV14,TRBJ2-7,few,TGTGCCAGCAGCCTCCCTGCAGCCCCGCACGAGCAGTACTTC,CASSLPAAPHEQYF
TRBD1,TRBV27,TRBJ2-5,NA,TGTGCCAGCAGTTCCAGGGGGCCTCCGGAGACCCAGTACTTC,CASSSRGPPETQYF
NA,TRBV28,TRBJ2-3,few,TGTGCCAGCAGTTCAGGGAGTCAGGGCACAGATACGCAGTATTTT,CASSSGSQGTDTQYF
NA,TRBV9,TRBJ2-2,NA,TGTGCCAGCCAACGGGGGAACACCGGGGAGCTGTTTTTT,CASQRGNTGELFF
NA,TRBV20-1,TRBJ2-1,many,TGCAGTGCTAGACTAGCTGGCGATCTATATGAGCAGTTCTTC,CSARLAGDLYEQFF